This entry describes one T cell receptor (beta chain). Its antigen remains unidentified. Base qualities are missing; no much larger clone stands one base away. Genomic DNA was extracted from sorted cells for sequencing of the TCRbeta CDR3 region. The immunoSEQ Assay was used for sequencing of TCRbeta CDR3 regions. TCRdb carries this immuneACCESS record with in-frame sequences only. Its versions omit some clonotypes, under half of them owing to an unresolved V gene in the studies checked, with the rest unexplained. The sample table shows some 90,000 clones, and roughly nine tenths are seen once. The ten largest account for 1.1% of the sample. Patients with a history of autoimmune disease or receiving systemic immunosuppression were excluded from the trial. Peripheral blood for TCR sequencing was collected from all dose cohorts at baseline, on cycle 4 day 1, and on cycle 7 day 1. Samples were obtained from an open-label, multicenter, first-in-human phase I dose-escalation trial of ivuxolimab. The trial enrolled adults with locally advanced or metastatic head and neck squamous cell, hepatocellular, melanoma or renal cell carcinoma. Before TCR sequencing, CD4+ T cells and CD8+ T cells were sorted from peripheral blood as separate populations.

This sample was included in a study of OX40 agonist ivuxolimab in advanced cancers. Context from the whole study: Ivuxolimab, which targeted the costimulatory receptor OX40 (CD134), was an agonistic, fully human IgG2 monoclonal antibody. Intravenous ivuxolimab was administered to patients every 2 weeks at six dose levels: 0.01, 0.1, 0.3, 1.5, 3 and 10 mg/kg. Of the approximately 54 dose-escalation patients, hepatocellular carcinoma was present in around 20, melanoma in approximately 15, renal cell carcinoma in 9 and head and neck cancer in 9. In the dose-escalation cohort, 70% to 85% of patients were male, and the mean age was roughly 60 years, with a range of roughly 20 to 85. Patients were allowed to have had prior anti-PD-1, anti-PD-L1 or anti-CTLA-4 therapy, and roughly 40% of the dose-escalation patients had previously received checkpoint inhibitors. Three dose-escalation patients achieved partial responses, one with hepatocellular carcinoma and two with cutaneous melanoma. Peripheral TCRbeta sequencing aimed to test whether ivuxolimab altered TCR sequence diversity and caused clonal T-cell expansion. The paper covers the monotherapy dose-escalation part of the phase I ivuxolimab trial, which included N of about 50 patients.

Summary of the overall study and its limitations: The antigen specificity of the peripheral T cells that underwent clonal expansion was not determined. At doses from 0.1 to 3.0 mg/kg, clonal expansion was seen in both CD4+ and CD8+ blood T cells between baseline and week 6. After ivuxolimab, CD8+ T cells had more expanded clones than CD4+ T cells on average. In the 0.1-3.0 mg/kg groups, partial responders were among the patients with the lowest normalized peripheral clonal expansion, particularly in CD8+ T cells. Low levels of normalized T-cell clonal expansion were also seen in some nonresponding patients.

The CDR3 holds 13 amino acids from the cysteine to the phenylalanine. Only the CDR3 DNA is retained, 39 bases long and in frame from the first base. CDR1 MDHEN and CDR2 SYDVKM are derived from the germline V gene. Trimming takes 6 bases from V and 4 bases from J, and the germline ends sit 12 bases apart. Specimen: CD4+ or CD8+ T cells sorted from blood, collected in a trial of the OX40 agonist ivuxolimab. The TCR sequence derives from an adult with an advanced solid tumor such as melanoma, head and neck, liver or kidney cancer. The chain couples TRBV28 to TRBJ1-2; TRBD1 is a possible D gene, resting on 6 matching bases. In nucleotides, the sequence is TGTGCCAGCAGACAGGACAGCGGCTATGGCTACACCTTC. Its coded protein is CASRQDSGYGYTF.